These 30 T cell receptor beta chains were sequenced from one sample in a study of shared T cell receptors in the human thymus. The assay was immunoSEQ multiplex PCR, and TCRdb's table has in-frame clones only and misses some. The sample lists about 660,000 clones, about 89% occurring once. The data also belong to a second study, concerning human thymus T cells.

The sequencing sample was made of thymocytes. The receptors come from a boy in the first two years of life with a congenital heart defect.

The chain uses TRBV10-2 and TRBJ1-2; the match to TRBD1 covers 8 bases. V was pared by 7 bases and J by 2 bases, with 9 bases of the junction left unmatched. This CDR3 has 15 amino acids. The germline CDR1 and CDR2 sequences are WSHSY and SAAADI. The CDR3 DNA reads TGCGCCAGCAACACTAGGACAGGGATCAACTATGGCTACACCTTC. It translates to CASNTRTGINYGYTF.

The chain employs TRBV11-2 and TRBJ1-3; D is ambiguous. CDR1 is SGHAT and CDR2 is FQNNGV in the germline V gene. CDR3 size: 12 residues. Trimming took off 6 bases at V and 9 bases at J, with 12 bases between the two ends. This CDR3 reads CASSLSSTTIYF. The CDR3 DNA follows: TGTGCCAGCAGTTTAAGTAGTACCACCATATATTTT. The full variable domain, completed using reference TRBV11-2 and TRBJ1-3, is EAGVAQSPRYKIIEKRQSVAFWCNPISGHATLYWYQQILGQGPKLLIQFQNNGVVDDSQLPKDRFSAERLKGVDSTLKIQPAKLEDSAVYLCASSLSSTTIYFGEGSWLTVV.

The chain uses TRBV6-5 and TRBJ2-7, with 9 nucleotides matching TRBD2. Germline CDR1 reads MNHEY; CDR2 reads SVGAGI. The CDR3 loop spans 15 amino acids. Trimming at V came to 6 bases and at J to 5 bases, leaving 11 bases not matched to a gene. This chain's CDR3 is CASSSGLAGINEQYF. The CDR3 DNA sequence: TGTGCCAGCAGCAGTGGGCTAGCGGGAATTAACGAGCAGTACTTC.

The chain is built from TRBV9 and TRBJ2-5, with D hard to call. Germline CDR1 SGDLS, CDR2 YYNGEE. V shed 0 bases and J shed 5 bases, with 14 bases lying between them. The CDR3 is 15 amino acids. The CDR3 loop is CASSVEGGSRETQYF. CDR3 bases: TGTGCCAGCAGCGTAGAAGGTGGATCGCGGGAGACCCAGTACTTC.

The chain employs TRBV29-1 and TRBJ2-1, with 11 positions matching TRBD2. This CDR3 spans 14 amino acids. The germline gives CDR1 SQVTM, CDR2 ANQGSEA. Unmatched junction bases numbered 8, after V lost 7 bases and J lost 6 bases. As DNA, the CDR3 is TGCAGCGGCGGGACTAGCGGAACCACCAATGAGCAGTTCTTC. This translates into CSGGTSGTTNEQFF.

This clone was recorded once. The chain carries TRBV27 and TRBJ2-7; 9 bases map to TRBD1. This CDR3 has 16 residues. With V trimmed by 3 bases and J by 4 bases, 10 bases remained unmatched. The V gene's germline CDR1 is MNHEY and CDR2 SMNVEV (reference sequence). The CDR3 DNA reads TGTGCCAGCAGTTTGACGCCCGGGACAGGGAGATACGAGCAGTACTTC. Its protein product is CASSLTPGTGRYEQYF.

The genes are TRBV13 and TRBJ2-1; D may be TRBD2 (7 bases). The CDR3 loop spans 15 amino acids. In germline, CDR1 is PRHDT, CDR2 FYEKMQ (reference sequence). Trimming cost V 1 base and J 7 bases, with 14 bases left between them. The CDR3 nucleotides are TGTGCCAGCAGCTTAGCGGGGGGCCCGCTTAATGAGCAGTTCTTC. Amino acids: CASSLAGGPLNEQFF.

The genes are TRBV2 and TRBJ1-5; no definite D call. The V gene lost 8 bases and the J gene lost 1 base, with 15 bases spanning the gap. Germline lookup yields CDR1 SNHLY and CDR2 FYNNEI. This CDR3 spans 15 amino acids. The DNA for the CDR3 is TGTGCCAGCGGAACCGGGAGTCAAAGCAATCAGCCCCAGCATTTT. Protein: CASGTGSQSNQPQHF.

The CDR3 DNA sequence: TGTGCCAGCATTGGGACTCCGTACAATGAGCAGTTCTTC. This translates into CASIGTPYNEQFF. V usage is TRBV27 and J usage is TRBJ2-1, with a tentative D call TRBD2 (6 bases). The ends were cut back, 7 bases at V and 4 bases at J, with 11 bases in the middle. From germline, CDR1 is MNHEY and CDR2 SMNVEV (reference sequence). CDR3 length: 13 residues.

The J gene is TRBJ1-3, the V gene TRBV4-1; D perhaps matches TRBD1 (5 bases). The CDR3 sequence is 17 residues long. The V end was cut by 3 bases, the J end by 0 bases, with 15 bases between. In germline, CDR1 is MGHRA, CDR2 YSYEKL. CDR3 residues: CASSQDRDGSSGNTIYF. For the CDR3, the DNA is TGCGCCAGCAGCCAGGACCGGGACGGGAGCTCTGGAAACACCATATATTTT.

The chain has TRBV5-1 and TRBJ2-2; possibly TRBD1 for D (6 bases). V was cut by 3 bases and J by 3 bases, with 12 bases left in between. CDR3 length: 15 amino acids. Germline V CDR1 and CDR2: SGHRS, YFSETQ. The CDR3 DNA reads TGCGCCAGCAGCTCAGTTACAGGGCACACCGGGGAGCTGTTTTTT. This encodes CASSSVTGHTGELFF.

Points on this clone: Other nucleotide sequences from this sample produce the same CDR3. The genes are TRBV4-1 and TRBJ2-7; the D is unclear. The germline CDR1 and CDR2 sequences are MGHRA and YSYEKL. Deletions cut 1 base from V and 2 bases from J, with 9 bases between. There are 14 residues in the CDR3. The CDR3 region is CASSQVPGTYEQYF. For the CDR3, the DNA is TGCGCCAGCAGCCAAGTCCCAGGAACCTACGAGCAGTACTTC.

V gene TRBV15 combines with J gene TRBJ1-1; 9 bases agree with TRBD1. Per the germline V gene, CDR1 is LNHNV and CDR2 is YYDKDF (reference sequence). There are 15 residues in the CDR3. Losses at the gene ends were 6 bases for V and 5 bases for J; bases not matched to a gene: 10. CDR3 DNA sequence: TGTGCCACCAGTGACGGACAGGGGAAACGGACTGAAGCTTTCTTT. It encodes CATSDGQGKRTEAFF. Filled out from reference TRBV15 and TRBJ1-1, the complete variable domain reads DAMVIQNPRYQVTQFGKPVTLSCSQTLNHNVMYWYQQKSSQAPKLLFHYYDKDFNNEADTPDNFQSRRPNTSFCFLDIRSPGLGDTAMYLCATSDGQGKRTEAFFGQGTRLTVV.

The chain recombines TRBV6-4 with TRBJ1-6, with unresolved D. Between the trimmed V and J ends, which lost 0 bases and 8 bases, there was a span of 11 bases. This CDR3 has 15 residues. CDR1 is MRHNA and CDR2 is SNTAGT in the germline V gene. DNA for the CDR3: TGTGCCAGCAGTGACTCGAAGAGTATACATTCACCCCTCCACTTT. Amino acid sequence: CASSDSKSIHSPLHF.

CDR3 amino acids: CASSKQGKANEKLFF. The CDR3 bases are TGTGCCAGCAGCAAGCAGGGGAAGGCAAATGAAAAACTGTTTTTT. The V gene is TRBV9, the J gene TRBJ1-4; a weak D match, TRBD1 (6 bases). Trimming removed 4 bases at V and 5 bases at J, with 15 bases between. Per germline, CDR1 SGDLS and CDR2 YYNGEE. This CDR3 spans 15 amino acids.

The chain combines TRBV6-5 with TRBJ1-5; a weak D match, TRBD1 (5 bases). Trimming cost V 2 bases and J 0 bases, with 8 bases left between them. Looked up from germline, CDR1 is MNHEY and CDR2 is SVGAGI. This CDR3 has 15 residues. The CDR3 coding sequence is TGTGCCAGCAGTTACCGGGGGAATAGCAATCAGCCCCAGCATTTT. As protein: CASSYRGNSNQPQHF.

The chain has TRBV7-2 and TRBJ2-7, with 13 nucleotides matching TRBD2. The germline V gene has CDR1 SGHTA and CDR2 FQGNSA. Trimming cost V 5 bases and J 4 bases; bases outside gene matches: 14. The CDR3 extends over 18 amino acids. CDR3 residues: CASSERTSGRKEAYEQYF. The CDR3 DNA follows: TGTGCCAGCAGCGAAAGGACTAGCGGGAGAAAGGAGGCTTACGAGCAGTACTTC. The full variable domain, with the rest looked up from reference TRBV7-2 and TRBJ2-7, is GAGVSQSPSNKVTEKGKDVELRCDPISGHTALYWYRQSLGQGLEFLIYFQGNSAPDKSGLPSDRFSAERTGGSVSTLTIQRTQQEDSAVYLCASSERTSGRKEAYEQYFGPGTRLTVT.

V and J are TRBV14 and TRBJ1-2; 7 positions agree with TRBD1. Germline CDR1 is SGHDN and CDR2 is FVKESK. The CDR3 runs to 16 residues. V shed 1 base and J 3 bases; nucleotides not matched to a gene: 8. The CDR3 protein is CASSQGPKGTDYGYTF. In DNA, the CDR3 is TGTGCCAGCAGCCAAGGACCGAAGGGGACAGACTATGGCTACACCTTC.

This clone appeared a single time. This rearrangement joins TRBV30 to TRBJ2-1; D not certain. Deletions cut 3 bases from V and 2 bases from J, with 11 bases between. CDR1 and CDR2 from the germline V gene are GTSNPN and SVGIG (reference sequence). The CDR3 has 14 amino acids. CDR3 nucleotide sequence: TGTGCCTGGAGGAGGATCCGAACCTACAATGAGCAGTTCTTC. It codes for CAWRRIRTYNEQFF.

The chain couples TRBV6-1 to TRBJ2-5; 7 nucleotides match TRBD1. Germline V CDR1 and CDR2: MNHNS, SASEGT. CDR3 length equals 15 residues. Trimming cost V 5 bases and J 2 bases; bases outside gene matches: 8. CDR3 DNA sequence: TGTGCCAGCAGTCACGGACAGGATCCTCAAGAGACCCAGTACTTC. Its protein product is CASSHGQDPQETQYF.

The rearrangement joins TRBV5-6 to TRBJ2-5; 8 bases agree with TRBD1. Judging by the DNA end, TRBJ2-7 fits better; the J call may be wrong. Germline CDR1 and CDR2: SGHDT and YYEEEE. The CDR3 has 19 amino acids. The CDR3 loop is CASSKAPGQEPKSLYEQYF. The DNA for the CDR3 is TGTGCCAGCAGCAAGGCTCCGGGACAGGAGCCCAAAAGCCTGTACGAGCAGTACTTC.

In its sample, this clone was seen once. The chain has TRBV6-5 and TRBJ2-7, with D perhaps TRBD2 (6 bases). The length of the CDR3 is 15 residues. Germline V gives CDR1 MNHEY, CDR2 SVGAGI. Trimming pared 5 bases from V and 2 bases from J, leaving 16 bases between. This CDR3 is CASSNGGPVPYEQYF. For the CDR3, the DNA is TGTGCCAGCAGTAACGGAGGGCCAGTCCCCTACGAGCAGTACTTC.

The CDR3 region has the DNA TGTGCCAGCAGTGAATCCCAATACGAGCAGTACTTC. Its translation: CASSESQYEQYF. V gene TRBV6-1 combines with J gene TRBJ2-7, with D uncertain. CDR3 length: 12 amino acids. The germline gives CDR1 MNHNS, CDR2 SASEGT. The V gene lost 2 bases and the J gene lost 4 bases, with 6 bases spanning the gap.

The chain couples TRBV29-1 to TRBJ2-5; 8 positions match TRBD2. The CDR3 loop spans 14 amino acids. The V gene's germline CDR1 is SQVTM and CDR2 ANQGSEA. V lost 5 bases to trimming and J lost 4 bases; unmatched junction nucleotides: 9. CDR3 DNA sequence: TGCAGCGTTTGGGGCGGGGGGTACCCAGAGACCCAGTACTTC. Translating it yields CSVWGGGYPETQYF.

The CDR3 region has the DNA TGCGCCAGCAGCTTGACTAGCGGGGGGGAGTACGAGCAGTACTTC. This sequence encodes CASSLTSGGEYEQYF. The chain uses TRBV5-1 and TRBJ2-7; 13 bases line up with TRBD2. CDR1 is SGHRS, CDR2 YFSETQ, per germline. Losses at the gene ends were 1 base for V and 4 bases for J; bases not matched to a gene: 2. The CDR3 loop spans 15 amino acids.

This clone was seen a few times. V gene TRBV6-5 combines with J gene TRBJ1-4; 11 nucleotides agree with TRBD1. CDR1 is MNHEY, CDR2 SVGAGI, per germline. CDR3 length equals 13 residues. The ends lost 8 bases at V and 6 bases at J; junction bases unmatched: 2. The CDR3 DNA is TGTGCCAGCCTGGGACAGGGGGATGAAAAACTGTTTTTT. Translating it yields CASLGQGDEKLFF.

This clone was picked up one time. V and J are TRBV19 and TRBJ2-3; a weak D match, TRBD2 (6 bases). The germline CDR1 and CDR2 sequences are LNHDA and SQIVND (reference sequence). Trimming shortened V by 1 base and J by 8 bases, and 19 bases separated the two germline ends. The CDR3 length is 16 residues. CDR3 protein: CASSIGGGVRSGTQYF. CDR3 DNA sequence: TGTGCCAGTAGTATAGGGGGCGGGGTCCGGAGTGGTACGCAGTATTTT.

The chain is built from TRBV6-5 and TRBJ2-7, with D possibly matching TRBD2 (5 bases). The CDR3 sequence is 13 residues long. In germline, CDR1 is MNHEY, CDR2 SVGAGI. V lost 2 bases and J 5 bases, leaving 10 bases between the germline ends. CDR3 amino acids: CASSYIQRDEQYF. For the CDR3, the DNA is TGTGCCAGCAGTTACATACAGAGGGACGAGCAGTACTTC.

The chain links TRBV5-1 to TRBJ1-5; 7 bases line up with TRBD1. Germline V gene data show CDR1 as SGHRS and CDR2 as YFSETQ. After removal of 1 base from V and 0 bases from J, the junction contained 10 bases not matched to a gene. The CDR3 is made up of 18 amino acids. The CDR3 reads CASSLSGQTLYSNQPQHF. For the CDR3, the DNA is TGCGCCAGCAGCTTGTCGGGACAGACTCTTTATAGCAATCAGCCCCAGCATTTT. Using reference TRBV5-1 and TRBJ1-5 for the parts outside the CDR3, the full variable domain is KAGVTQTPRYLIKTRGQQVTLSCSPISGHRSVSWYQQTPGQGLQFLFEYFSETQRNKGNFPGRFSGRQFSNSRSEMNVSTLELGDSALYLCASSLSGQTLYSNQPQHFGDGTRLSIL.

The rearrangement uses TRBV5-5 and TRBJ1-6; TRBD1 matches 7 bases. From germline, CDR1 is SGHKS and CDR2 YYEKEE (reference sequence). The ends lost 4 bases at V and 9 bases at J; junction bases unmatched: 10. There are 15 residues in the CDR3. This CDR3 is CASSPHRGVGSPLHF. As DNA, the CDR3 is TGTGCCAGCAGCCCCCACAGGGGAGTAGGTTCACCCCTCCACTTT.